Included here is one T cell receptor (beta chain) sequence, with context. Its antigen remains unknown. This specimen comes from a study of shared clonotypes between healthy human individuals. Notes on the study in general: Non-shared clonotypes displayed generation probabilities falling below those of clonotypes present in all four donors. Estimated clonotype richness was generally higher in naive than memory subsets.

Terminally differentiated effector memory CD45RA+ cells were left out of the naive CD8 fraction, which was CD45RO-negative and positively selected for CCR7. Study donors comprised healthy, HIV-negative adults devoid of recent acute infection or vaccination. The CDR3 sequence is 14 residues long. Germline V gene sequence: CDR1 SGHDN, CDR2 FVKESK. Trimming cost V 2 bases and J 7 bases, with 12 bases left between them. The protocol was immunoSEQ multiplex PCR, while the TCRdb copy is restricted to in-frame clones and leaves out a portion. The sample carries roughly 600,000 clones, roughly 98% recorded once.

Sequenced: naive CD8+ T cells sorted from blood. The clonotype comes from a man aged 25 to 45 in good health. The rearrangement joins TRBV14 to TRBJ2-1; D is tentatively TRBD1 or TRBD2 (5 bases each). The CDR3 loop is CASSQPGPINEQFF. The CDR3 DNA reads as TGTGCCAGCAGCCAACCGGGACCGATAAATGAGCAGTTCTTC. Looking up the rest from reference TRBV14 and TRBJ2-1 gives the full variable domain: EAGVTQFPSHSVIEKGQTVTLRCDPISGHDNLYWYRRVMGKEIKFLLHFVKESKQDESGMPNNRFLAERTGGTYSTLKVQPAELEDSGVYFCASSQPGPINEQFFGPGTRLTVL.